These T cell receptor beta chains were read from a single sample in a study of shared clonotypes between healthy human individuals. The repertoire was sequenced with immunoSEQ multiplex PCR; TCRdb's copy has only in-frame clones and lacks some. The sample includes some 980,000 clones, approximately 80% seen only once; the top ten take about 1.5%. Specimen: memory CD4+ T cells sorted from blood. All receptors come from a man aged 18 to 30 in good health. The CDR3 runs from the conserved cysteine through the conserved F or W. The order of the fields is V gene, D gene, clone size, J gene, CDR3 DNA, CDR3 protein. D genes are given only for firm matches. Clone sizes are given selectively: once, few, many, or a class where the clone is expanded.

TRBV14	.	.	TRBJ1-3	TGTGCCAGCAGCCAAACAGGGTTGAAGGGAAACACCATATATTTT	CASSQTGLKGNTIYF
TRBV2	TRBD2	few	TRBJ2-2	TGTGCCAGCAGCCTAGGGACTAGGTCTGCCGGGGAGCTGTTTTTT	CASSLGTRSAGELFF
TRBV7-2	.	.	TRBJ1-3	TGTGCCAGCAGTCTATACTCTGGAAACACCATATATTTT	CASSLYSGNTIYF
TRBV4-3	.	.	TRBJ1-4	TGCGCCAGCAGCCAAGACCTTCGACGACCATGTTTTTTT	CASSQDLRRPCFF
TRBV6-1	.	.	TRBJ2-7	TGTGCCAGCAGTGCGAGGTGGTTAGAGGGGCAGTACTTC	CASSARWLEGQYF
TRBV6-5	.	.	TRBJ2-2	TGTGCCAGCAGTTATGACACCAGGAACACCGGGGAGCTGTTTTTT	CASSYDTRNTGELFF
TRBV18	TRBD2	.	TRBJ2-3	TGTGCCAGCTCCGGGACTAGGAGCACAGATACGCAGTATTTT	CASSGTRSTDTQYF
TRBV2	.	.	TRBJ1-5	TGTGCCAGCAGTGAAGCGCTTGGGACGAGGGTTTATAGCAATCAGCCCCAGCATTTT	CASSEALGTRVYSNQPQHF
TRBV5-5	TRBD1	.	TRBJ1-1	TGTGCCAGCAGCTTGGCCTCGACAGGGTACACTGAAGCTTTCTTT	CASSLASTGYTEAFF
TRBV5-8	.	once	TRBJ2-7	TGTGCCAGCAGCTTAGCCTACGAGCAGTACTTC	CASSLAYEQYF
TRBV2	TRBD1	.	TRBJ2-7	TGTGCCAGCACGCTCGGGACAGGACCTCGAAGGGAGTACTTC	CASTLGTGPRREYF
TRBV18	TRBD1	.	TRBJ2-4	TGTGCCAGCTCCCCCTCAGGGGGACAAAACATTCAGTACTTC	CASSPSGGQNIQYF
TRBV7-2	.	.	TRBJ1-2	TGTGCCAGCAGATCTGGTGGATCGAACTATGGCTACACCTTC	CASRSGGSNYGYTF
TRBV11-3	.	.	TRBJ2-3	TGTGCCAGCAGCTTAGCGGGAGCGCGGGAAGATACGCAGTATTTT	CASSLAGAREDTQYF
TRBV2	.	.	TRBJ2-6	TGTGCCAGCAGTGATCGCGGCGTTGGGGCCAACGTCCTGACTTTC	CASSDRGVGANVLTF
TRBV6-1	.	.	TRBJ1-1	TGTGCCAGCAGTGAACTCTCACAGAACACTGAAGCTTTCTTT	CASSELSQNTEAFF
TRBV5-1	.	.	TRBJ1-5	TGCGCCAGCAGCTTGGGGACACATAACAATCAGCCCCAGCATTTT	CASSLGTHNNQPQHF
TRBV6-5	.	.	TRBJ2-3	TGTGCCAGCAGCAACAGGGATCGCACAGATACGCAGTATTTT	CASSNRDRTDTQYF